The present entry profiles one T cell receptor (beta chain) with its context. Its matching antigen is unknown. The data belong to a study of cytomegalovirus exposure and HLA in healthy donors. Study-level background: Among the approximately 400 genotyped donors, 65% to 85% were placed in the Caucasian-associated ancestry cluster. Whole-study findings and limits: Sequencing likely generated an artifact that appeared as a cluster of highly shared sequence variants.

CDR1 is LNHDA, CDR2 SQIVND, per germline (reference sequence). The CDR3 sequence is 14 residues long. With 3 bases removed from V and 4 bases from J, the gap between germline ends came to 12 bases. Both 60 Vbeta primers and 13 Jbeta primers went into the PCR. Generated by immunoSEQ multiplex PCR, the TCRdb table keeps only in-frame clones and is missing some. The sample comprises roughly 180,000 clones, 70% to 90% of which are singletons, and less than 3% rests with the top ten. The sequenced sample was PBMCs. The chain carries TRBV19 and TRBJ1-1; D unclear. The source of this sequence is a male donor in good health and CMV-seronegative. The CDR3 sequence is CASSIGSRGTEAFF. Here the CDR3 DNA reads TGTGCCAGTAGTATCGGATCCCGGGGCACTGAAGCTTTCTTT.